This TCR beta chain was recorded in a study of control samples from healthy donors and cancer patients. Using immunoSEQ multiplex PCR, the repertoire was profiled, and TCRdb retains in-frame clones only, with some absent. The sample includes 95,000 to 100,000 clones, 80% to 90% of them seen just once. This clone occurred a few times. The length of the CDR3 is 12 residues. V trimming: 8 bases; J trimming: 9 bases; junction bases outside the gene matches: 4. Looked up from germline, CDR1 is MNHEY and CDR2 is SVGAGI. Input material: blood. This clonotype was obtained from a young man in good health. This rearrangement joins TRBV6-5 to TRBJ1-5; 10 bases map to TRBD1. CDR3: CASGQGVGPQHF. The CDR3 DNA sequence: TGTGCCAGCGGACAGGGGGTCGGGCCCCAGCATTTT.